This entry lists 28 T cell receptor beta chains sequenced from one sample in a study of blood T cell repertoires in COVID-19. The data were produced by immunoSEQ multiplex PCR, yet TCRdb's version contains in-frame clones alone and is incomplete. The data show fewer than 250,000 clones, more than 60% seen once. Source material: peripheral blood. Source of these receptors: a woman aged 45-59 years with acute or convalescent COVID-19.

The rearrangement uses TRBV5-1 and TRBJ2-2; 10 positions agree with TRBD2. Trimming removed 4 bases from V and 3 bases from J; junction bases left unmatched: 12. Germline assignment: CDR1 SGHRS and CDR2 YFSETQ. The CDR3 extends over 18 amino acids. CDR3 bases: TGCGCCAGCAGCCGGTCGCTAGCGGGAGCGTCGGACACCGGGGAGCTGTTTTTT. This sequence encodes CASSRSLAGASDTGELFF. The full variable domain, in which reference TRBV5-1 and TRBJ2-2 provide the parts outside the CDR3, is KAGVTQTPRYLIKTRGQQVTLSCSPISGHRSVSWYQQTPGQGLQFLFEYFSETQRNKGNFPGRFSGRQFSNSRSEMNVSTLELGDSALYLCASSRSLAGASDTGELFFGEGSRLTVL.

The chain recombines TRBV4-2 with TRBJ2-7; 9 positions agree with TRBD1. Germline assignment: CDR1 LGHNA and CDR2 YNFKEQ. With 5 bases clipped from V and 4 bases from J, the junction kept 9 bases outside the gene matches. There are 15 residues in the CDR3. In nucleotides, the CDR3 is TGTGCCAGCAGCGCCCTTGGGGACAGGGTATACGAGCAGTACTTC. Translating it yields CASSALGDRVYEQYF.

This sequence joins TRBV7-9 and TRBJ2-7; TRBD2 might be the D (6 bases). Deletions cut 4 bases from V and 6 bases from J, with 19 bases between. CDR1 and CDR2 (germline): SEHNR, FQNEAQ (reference sequence). The CDR3 spans 15 residues. CDR3 residues: CASSWGDGPRSEQYF. For the CDR3, the DNA is TGTGCCAGCAGCTGGGGGGACGGGCCTCGATCCGAGCAGTACTTC.

Only one count was recorded for this clone. The chain uses TRBV25-1 and TRBJ1-1; no clear D gene. Trimming pared 0 bases from V and 1 base from J, leaving 6 bases between. The CDR3 is 14 amino acids. CDR1 and CDR2 from the germline V gene are MGHDK and SYGVNS. The CDR3 DNA follows: TGTGCCAGCAGTGAATATGCGGGGAACACTGAAGCTTTCTTT. This gives the protein CASSEYAGNTEAFF.

The chain carries TRBV19 and TRBJ2-2, with a tentative D call TRBD1 (6 bases). There are 13 residues in the CDR3. CDR1 is LNHDA and CDR2 is SQIVND in the germline V gene (reference sequence). V was trimmed by 2 bases and J by 8 bases, leaving 9 bases between them. In DNA, the CDR3 is TGTGCCAGTAGTATAAGAGACAGGGGGGAGCTGTTTTTT. This codes for CASSIRDRGELFF.

The chain carries TRBV29-1 and TRBJ1-1, with 9 bases fitting TRBD1. The CDR3 length is 12 residues. The V and J ends lost 6 bases and 5 bases, in that order; junction bases with no gene match: 4. Germline V lookup: CDR1 SQVTM, CDR2 ANQGSEA. The CDR3 here is CSVGQGKTEAFF. In DNA, the CDR3 is TGCAGCGTAGGACAGGGGAAAACTGAAGCTTTCTTT. Combining the CDR3 with reference TRBV29-1 and TRBJ1-1 gives the whole variable domain SAVISQKPSRDICQRGTSLTIQCQVDSQVTMMFWYRQQPGQSLTLIATANQGSEATYESGFVIDKFPISRPNLTFSTLTVSNMSPEDSSIYLCSVGQGKTEAFFGQGTRLTVV.

This sequence joins TRBV5-4 and TRBJ2-7; 8 nucleotides align to TRBD1. Germline V gene lookup returns CDR1 SGHNT and CDR2 YYREEE (reference sequence). The CDR3 has 15 amino acids. V lost 4 bases, J lost 2 bases, and 8 bases stayed unmatched. The CDR3 protein is CASSPGTGPTYEQYF. CDR3 in DNA: TGTGCCAGCAGCCCCGGGACAGGACCTACCTACGAGCAGTACTTC.

V is TRBV6-1 and J is TRBJ2-2; D may be TRBD2 (5 bases). The V gene's germline CDR1 is MNHNS and CDR2 SASEGT. V gave up 9 bases and J gave up 3 bases, with 8 bases separating them. CDR3 size: 12 residues. The CDR3 nucleotides read TGTGCCAGTTTGGGAGACACCGGGGAGCTGTTTTTT. Protein product: CASLGDTGELFF.

The chain links TRBV18 to TRBJ2-1; no reliable D call. The CDR3 runs 14 residues. Looked up from germline, CDR1 is KGHSH and CDR2 is LQKENI. The germline V and J ends were trimmed by 3 bases and 1 base, with 7 bases remaining between them. The CDR3 sequence: CASSPPRSYNEQFF. DNA for the CDR3: TGTGCCAGCTCACCGCCCAGATCCTACAATGAGCAGTTCTTC.

This chain links TRBV5-1 with TRBJ2-1; D perhaps matches TRBD1 (5 bases). This CDR3 has 13 amino acids. V was pared by 3 bases and J by 8 bases, with 12 bases between. Germline CDR1 and CDR2: SGHRS and YFSETQ. The CDR3 sequence is CASSWQGRDEQFF. In DNA, the CDR3 is TGCGCCAGCAGCTGGCAGGGTAGGGATGAGCAGTTCTTC. The full variable domain, with the rest looked up from reference TRBV5-1 and TRBJ2-1, is KAGVTQTPRYLIKTRGQQVTLSCSPISGHRSVSWYQQTPGQGLQFLFEYFSETQRNKGNFPGRFSGRQFSNSRSEMNVSTLELGDSALYLCASSWQGRDEQFFGPGTRLTVL.

The V call is TRBV5-1, the J call TRBJ2-7, with D maybe TRBD2 (6 bases). CDR3 length: 14 residues. V was shortened by 4 bases and J by 3 bases, with 14 bases between the two germline ends. Germline CDR1 reads SGHRS; CDR2 reads YFSETQ. In nucleotides, the CDR3 is TGCGCCAGCAGCCCTGGCGGGATGGACTACGAGCAGTACTTC. Protein product: CASSPGGMDYEQYF.

This clone was recorded many times. This rearrangement joins TRBV7-9 to TRBJ1-1; no firm D call. The V and J ends lost 6 bases and 1 base respectively, with 12 bases between them. This CDR3 has 14 amino acids. The germline V gene encodes CDR1 SEHNR and CDR2 FQNEAQ (reference sequence). The CDR3: CASSPTAGNTEAFF. The CDR3 bases are TGTGCCAGCAGTCCAACCGCCGGGAACACTGAAGCTTTCTTT.

The chain links TRBV19 to TRBJ2-7, with D unresolved. V was clipped by 3 bases and J by 2 bases, with 11 bases between them. CDR1 and CDR2 (germline): LNHDA, SQIVND (reference sequence). The CDR3 consists of 14 residues. The CDR3 nucleotides are TGTGCCAGTAGTATCTATCAGGCCCCCTACGAGCAGTACTTC. This codes for CASSIYQAPYEQYF.

This chain joins TRBV5-1 and TRBJ2-3, with D possibly TRBD1 on 6 matching bases. This CDR3 contains 13 residues. Trimming left V 5 bases short and J 4 bases short, with 11 bases between. Germline V lookup: CDR1 SGHRS, CDR2 YFSETQ. Here the CDR3 reads CASSRTDPDTQYF. CDR3 DNA sequence: TGCGCCAGCAGTCGGACAGACCCAGATACGCAGTATTTT.

V gene TRBV28 combines with J gene TRBJ2-4; weak D call: TRBD1 (5 bases). Germline V CDR1 and CDR2: MDHEN, SYDVKM. The V gene lost 1 base and the J gene lost 6 bases, with 13 bases spanning the gap. This CDR3 has 15 residues. DNA of the CDR3: TGTGCCAGCAGTTTATCCTTGGGGCCTGTAAACATTCAGTACTTC. The encoded protein is CASSLSLGPVNIQYF.

The CDR3, as DNA: TGTGCCAGCGATGACAGGGTACAAGAGACCCAGTACTTC. It translates to CASDDRVQETQYF. The chain has TRBV7-2 and TRBJ2-5, with TRBD1 matching over 7 bases. This CDR3 is 13 amino acids long. The germline CDR1 and CDR2 sequences are SGHTA and FQGNSA. J was trimmed by 2 bases and V by 8 bases; bases with no gene match: 5.

The J gene is TRBJ2-5, the V gene TRBV15, with 11 bases matching TRBD2. The CDR3 loop spans 17 amino acids. The V segment lost 3 bases and the J segment 5 bases; nucleotides outside the gene matches: 11. Germline CDR1 reads LNHNV; CDR2 reads YYDKDF (reference sequence). CDR3 region: CATSRGGRASGRETQYF. CDR3 nucleotides: TGTGCCACCAGCAGGGGGGGGAGGGCTAGCGGGAGGGAGACCCAGTACTTC.

The V gene is TRBV12-3 or TRBV12-4, the J gene TRBJ1-3; D is unclear. The CDR3 covers 12 residues. The V gene lost 3 bases and the J gene lost 9 bases, with 9 bases spanning the gap. CDR3 nucleotides: TGTGCCAGCAGTTTTATACACCGCACCATATATTTT. It codes for CASSFIHRTIYF.

The chain employs TRBV28 and TRBJ2-7, with 12 nucleotides matching TRBD2. Per germline, CDR1 MDHEN and CDR2 SYDVKM. V dropped 6 bases and J dropped 4; count of bases not matched to a gene: 16. The CDR3 contains 18 residues. In DNA, the CDR3 is TGTGCCAGCAGCTACCCCACCCTACTGACTAGCGGGAGATACGAGCAGTACTTC. This translates into CASSYPTLLTSGRYEQYF.

J is TRBJ1-2 and V is TRBV7-6; tentative D call: TRBD1 (5 bases). The CDR3 has 14 residues. Germline CDR1 reads SGHVS; CDR2 reads FNYEAQ. V gave up 2 bases and J gave up 6 bases, with 13 bases separating them. The CDR3, as DNA: TGTGCCAGCAGCTTATTTCCAGGGAGGGATGGCTACACCTTC. Its translation: CASSLFPGRDGYTF.

The chain recombines TRBV4-1 with TRBJ2-5, with 8 positions matching TRBD2. V lost 1 base to trimming and J lost 5 bases; unmatched junction nucleotides: 3. The CDR3 is 14 amino acids. Germline-derived CDR1 and CDR2 are MGHRA and YSYEKL. CDR3 sequence (DNA): TGCGCCAGCAGCCAAGGTAGCGGGACGGAGACCCAGTACTTC. Its protein is CASSQGSGTETQYF.

The chain recombines TRBV4-3 with TRBJ2-7; TRBD1 aligns across 8 bases. Germline lookup yields CDR1 LGHNA and CDR2 YSLEER. The CDR3 consists of 16 residues. Trimming at V came to 0 bases and at J to 0 bases, leaving 4 bases not matched to a gene. CDR3 protein: CASSQDLGTGSYEQYF. For the CDR3, the DNA is TGCGCCAGCAGCCAAGATTTGGGGACAGGCTCCTACGAGCAGTACTTC.

This rearrangement joins TRBV2 to TRBJ2-3; 15 nucleotides agree with TRBD2. The J segment lost 3 bases and the V segment lost 6 bases, leaving 1 base of the junction unmatched. The CDR3 length is 15 residues. Germline lookup yields CDR1 SNHLY and CDR2 FYNNEI. CDR3 sequence (DNA): TGTGCCAGCAGGGGGACTAGCGGGAGGACAGATACGCAGTATTTT. Its protein product is CASRGTSGRTDTQYF.

This sequence joins TRBV28 and TRBJ1-2; 7 nucleotides agree with TRBD1. V dropped 6 bases and J dropped 7; count of bases not matched to a gene: 11. There are 14 residues in the CDR3. Germline values: CDR1 MDHEN, CDR2 SYDVKM. The CDR3 DNA is TGTGCCAGCAGCCCCCGGGACAGTCGTCCTGGCTACACCTTC. It codes for CASSPRDSRPGYTF.

This chain uses TRBV6-6 with TRBJ1-5, with D unclear. This CDR3 spans 13 amino acids. CDR1 is MNHNY, CDR2 SVGAGI, per germline (reference sequence). Trimming left V 6 bases short and J 7 bases short, with 13 bases between. Written as DNA, the CDR3 is TGTGCCAGCAGAGGACTTCTTTTACAGCCCCAGCATTTT. As protein: CASRGLLLQPQHF.

Only one count was recorded for this clone. CDR3 DNA sequence: TGTGCCAGCAGCTTAGCGGCGGAGAGAGCCTCTGGGGCCAACGTCCTGACTTTC. Its protein is CASSLAAERASGANVLTF. The chain is built from TRBV11-2 and TRBJ2-6; D gene uncertain. From germline, CDR1 is SGHAT and CDR2 FQNNGV. Between the trimmed V and J ends, which lost 1 base and 0 bases, there was a span of 13 bases. The CDR3 length is 18 residues.

The chain employs TRBV4-3 and TRBJ1-1; D possibly corresponds to TRBD1 (6 bases). The V gene lost 1 base and the J gene lost 0 bases, with 15 bases spanning the gap. The CDR3 extends over 17 amino acids. Germline V gene lookup returns CDR1 LGHNA and CDR2 YSLEER. DNA of the CDR3: TGCGCCAGCAGCCAAGTTAACAGGGTATACGTGAACACTGAAGCTTTCTTT. Its translation is CASSQVNRVYVNTEAFF.

This clone turned up a few times. The chain recombines TRBV11-2 with TRBJ2-2; TRBD1 agrees at 7 bases. Germline CDR1 SGHAT, CDR2 FQNNGV. Trimming removed 5 bases from V and 7 bases from J; junction bases left unmatched: 10. The CDR3 spans 15 residues. The DNA of the CDR3 is TGTGCCAGCAGCCTAACGGACAGGCTGGGCGGGGAGCTGTTTTTT. Amino acid sequence: CASSLTDRLGGELFF.